The count of the clone carrying this TCR beta chain is one. This CDR3 comprises 16 residues. CDR1 is SGHRS and CDR2 is YFSETQ in the germline V gene. The V gene lost 0 bases and the J gene lost 1 base, with 12 bases spanning the gap. The source of the sample is a study of blood T cell repertoires in COVID-19. Across the study: In each case, the material was cDNA or gDNA derived from T cells, B-cell-depleted T cells, or PBMCs.

Per the authors' pipeline: Reference gene primers were amplified, and this amplification served to estimate nucleated cell counts. Profiled with immunoSEQ multiplex PCR; TCRdb holds only in-frame clones, not every one. The DNA was the basis for D and trimming; V, J and clone size are from that table. The data show about 230,000 clones, over 65% seen once. The specimen sequenced was peripheral blood. The receptor's source is an older woman with active or convalescent COVID-19. The chain is built from TRBV5-1 and TRBJ2-3, with a tentative D call TRBD2 (5 bases). The CDR3 sequence is CASSLGGLEGTDTQYF. The CDR3 coding sequence is TGCGCCAGCAGCTTGGGGGGTCTGGAGGGCACAGATACGCAGTATTTT. Full variable domain (missing parts from reference TRBV5-1 and TRBJ2-3): KAGVTQTPRYLIKTRGQQVTLSCSPISGHRSVSWYQQTPGQGLQFLFEYFSETQRNKGNFPGRFSGRQFSNSRSEMNVSTLELGDSALYLCASSLGGLEGTDTQYFGPGTRLTVL.